This section outlines one T cell receptor (beta chain) sequence together with its context. Sequenced by immunoSEQ multiplex PCR; TCRdb stores in-frame clones only, minus some. The table has about 490,000 clones, 70% to 90% seen once; the top ten hold roughly 3.2%. The data derive from a study of blood T cell repertoires in COVID-19. Study overall: The analysed material was cDNA or gDNA that came from T cells, B-cell-depleted T cells, or PBMCs.

Germline CDR1 reads SQVTM; CDR2 reads ANQGSEA. Trimming removed 4 bases from V and 6 bases from J, with 6 bases in between. The CDR3 is 11 residues long. The gene calls are TRBV29-1 and TRBJ2-2; D is ambiguous. The sequence was collected from a human donor in a cohort sampled during active COVID-19. The sequenced sample was peripheral blood. CDR3 sequence reads: CSVGASGELFF. In DNA, the CDR3 is TGCAGCGTTGGGGCCTCCGGGGAGCTGTTTTTT.